This is a list of T cell receptor beta chains from one sample in a study of blood T cell repertoires in COVID-19. The table came from immunoSEQ multiplex PCR; TCRdb's copy has only in-frame clones and leaves some out. The sample contains about 67,000 clones, roughly nine tenths of which appear only once. Input material: peripheral blood. The receptors come from a man aged 50 to 59 with active COVID-19. CDR3s include the opening cysteine and the closing phenylalanine or tryptophan. A D gene is named only where the DNA matches it firmly.

J gene: TRBJ1-1
V gene: TRBV9
D gene: TRBD1
CDR3 protein: CASSVESGGREAFF

J gene: TRBJ1-1
V gene: TRBV27
D gene: .
CDR3 protein: CASSRQNRATEAFF

J gene: TRBJ1-1
V gene: TRBV18
D gene: TRBD1
CDR3 protein: CASSWQGATNTEAFF

J gene: TRBJ1-3
V gene: TRBV5-5
D gene: .
CDR3 protein: CASSLGSGYAGNTIYF

J gene: TRBJ2-3
V gene: TRBV5-1
D gene: TRBD2
CDR3 protein: CASSGLAGADTQYF

J gene: TRBJ2-2
V gene: TRBV27
D gene: .
CDR3 protein: CASRALSYTGELFF

J gene: TRBJ2-3
V gene: TRBV28
D gene: .
CDR3 protein: CASSLLGVRQEPPEDTQYF

J gene: TRBJ2-1
V gene: TRBV25-1
D gene: TRBD2
CDR3 protein: CASRGTSGSSAYNEQFF

J gene: TRBJ2-7
V gene: TRBV4-3
D gene: .
CDR3 protein: CASSQEWAGYSYEQYF

J gene: TRBJ1-1
V gene: TRBV7-3
D gene: .
CDR3 protein: CASSLIGSSTEAFF

J gene: TRBJ2-7
V gene: TRBV7-9
D gene: TRBD2
CDR3 protein: CASSFAGGSNEQYF

J gene: TRBJ2-2
V gene: TRBV19
D gene: TRBD1
CDR3 protein: CASSIRQGGTGELFF

J gene: TRBJ2-3
V gene: TRBV7-9
D gene: .
CDR3 protein: CASSSRAGTDTQYF

J gene: TRBJ2-5
V gene: TRBV6-1
D gene: .
CDR3 protein: CASSENWGQETQYF

J gene: TRBJ1-2
V gene: TRBV9
D gene: TRBD1
CDR3 protein: CASSVGTGDHYGYTF

J gene: TRBJ1-2
V gene: TRBV20-1
D gene: .
CDR3 protein: CSASLRASYGYTF

J gene: TRBJ2-3
V gene: TRBV16
D gene: .
CDR3 protein: CASSQGTSTDTQYF

J gene: TRBJ2-7
V gene: TRBV7-6
D gene: TRBD1
CDR3 protein: CASSKWTGNSYEQYF

J gene: TRBJ2-2
V gene: TRBV28
D gene: .
CDR3 protein: CASSFDSGELFF

J gene: TRBJ2-5
V gene: TRBV30
D gene: .
CDR3 protein: CAAVWRGREFQETQYF

J gene: TRBJ1-1
V gene: TRBV10-3
D gene: TRBD1
CDR3 protein: CAISEGTAEAFF

J gene: TRBJ1-3
V gene: TRBV14
D gene: .
CDR3 protein: CASSQGALPSGNTIYF

J gene: TRBJ2-7
V gene: TRBV18
D gene: TRBD1
CDR3 protein: CASSGQTGEQYF

J gene: TRBJ1-2
V gene: TRBV19
D gene: TRBD1
CDR3 protein: CASSITDLPGGAHVHTF

J gene: TRBJ2-1
V gene: TRBV12-1
D gene: .
CDR3 protein: CASSFEELAGGSVGGYNEQFF

J gene: TRBJ2-7
V gene: TRBV5-1
D gene: .
CDR3 protein: CASSLGPGEQYF

J gene: TRBJ2-4
V gene: TRBV6-5
D gene: TRBD1
CDR3 protein: CASRRDRGRIQYF

J gene: TRBJ2-3
V gene: TRBV25-1
D gene: .
CDR3 protein: CASSPGWDTQYF

J gene: TRBJ2-1
V gene: TRBV2
D gene: TRBD2
CDR3 protein: CASSSPGLAGPAYNEQFF

J gene: TRBJ1-4
V gene: TRBV5-1
D gene: .
CDR3 protein: CASRSGGGEKLFF

J gene: TRBJ2-7
V gene: TRBV5-4
D gene: .
CDR3 protein: CASSLVTGISEQYF

J gene: TRBJ2-7
V gene: TRBV6-6
D gene: .
CDR3 protein: CASSYGPSGTFYEQYF

J gene: TRBJ2-7
V gene: TRBV5-1
D gene: TRBD1
CDR3 protein: CASSREGQGAYEQYF

J gene: TRBJ1-2
V gene: TRBV4-3
D gene: .
CDR3 protein: CASSQDGGGGYGYTF

J gene: TRBJ2-3
V gene: TRBV4-2
D gene: .
CDR3 protein: CASSQDLDYRAQYF

J gene: TRBJ2-1
V gene: TRBV7-2
D gene: TRBD2
CDR3 protein: CASSLRLAGGPHEQFF

J gene: TRBJ2-7
V gene: TRBV19
D gene: .
CDR3 protein: CASSHPHYEQYF

J gene: TRBJ2-2
V gene: TRBV19
D gene: .
CDR3 protein: CATREGGNTGELFF

J gene: TRBJ2-1
V gene: TRBV7-6
D gene: TRBD1
CDR3 protein: CASSLVGTGLDNEQFF

J gene: TRBJ1-1
V gene: TRBV18
D gene: TRBD1
CDR3 protein: CASSPPGTGYEAFF

J gene: TRBJ1-3
V gene: TRBV5-6
D gene: .
CDR3 protein: CASSLSYAPNTIYF

J gene: TRBJ2-3
V gene: TRBV7-2
D gene: .
CDR3 protein: CASRLLGGTQYF

J gene: TRBJ2-4
V gene: TRBV7-2
D gene: TRBD2
CDR3 protein: CASSLDGREGNIQYF

J gene: TRBJ1-2
V gene: TRBV4-3
D gene: .
CDR3 protein: CASSQLRQNYGYTF

J gene: TRBJ2-1
V gene: TRBV24-1
D gene: TRBD1
CDR3 protein: CATSDPGQGKGGEQFF

J gene: TRBJ2-6
V gene: TRBV9
D gene: .
CDR3 protein: CASSVGSGAGANVLTF

J gene: TRBJ1-2
V gene: TRBV12-2
D gene: .
CDR3 protein: CASRFGQMGNYGYTF

J gene: TRBJ2-4
V gene: TRBV7-2
D gene: TRBD2
CDR3 protein: CASSRTSGKNIQYF

J gene: TRBJ1-1
V gene: TRBV29-1
D gene: .
CDR3 protein: CSVEFGRGTEAFF

J gene: TRBJ1-1
V gene: TRBV6-6
D gene: .
CDR3 protein: CASSYAGKNTEAFF

J gene: TRBJ1-2
V gene: TRBV6-1
D gene: TRBD1
CDR3 protein: CASSERGQGARGGYTF

J gene: TRBJ1-5
V gene: TRBV28
D gene: TRBD1
CDR3 protein: CASARRDRVNQPQHF

J gene: TRBJ2-1
V gene: TRBV18
D gene: TRBD1
CDR3 protein: CASSLGQAAFNEQFF

J gene: TRBJ2-1
V gene: TRBV6-5
D gene: .
CDR3 protein: CASSYSLRVEVGEQFF

J gene: TRBJ1-2
V gene: TRBV6-6
D gene: .
CDR3 protein: CASSSPDSSYGYTF

J gene: TRBJ2-7
V gene: TRBV20-1
D gene: .
CDR3 protein: CSASRAGYEQYF

J gene: TRBJ1-5
V gene: TRBV24-1
D gene: .
CDR3 protein: CATSGPGRDQPQHF

J gene: TRBJ2-3
V gene: TRBV5-4
D gene: .
CDR3 protein: CASSLKASSADTQYF

J gene: TRBJ2-1
V gene: TRBV7-3
D gene: .
CDR3 protein: CASSLNSREPNNEQFF

J gene: TRBJ2-2
V gene: TRBV7-4
D gene: TRBD2
CDR3 protein: CASSLKPTSGRVTGELFF